These 26 T cell receptor beta chains came from one sample sequenced in a study of T-cell memory formation after mild COVID-19. MiXCR, run by TCRdb on the 5' RACE reads, gives a single entry per CDR3 protein. The sample lists 300,000 to 350,000 distinct CDR3 sequences; roughly an eighth were seen once. Sequencing was performed on PBMCs or a T cell subset sorted from them (not recorded which). The origin of the receptors is a man aged 18 to 29 who had mild COVID-19 (a few samples of this study predate the infection). Cell type and time point are not known.

This clonotype showed up many times. The rearrangement uses TRBV24-1 and TRBJ2-7, with 9 bases that match TRBD1. CDR3 length: 15 amino acids. V gave up 5 bases and J gave up 5 bases; unmatched junction bases: 9. The germline CDR1 and CDR2 sequences are KGHDR and SFDVKD. The CDR3 DNA reads as TGTGCCACCAGTGCCCAGGGACAGGGTGGAGACGAGCAGTACGTC. Translated, it gives CATSAQGQGGDEQYV.

This clonotype came up a few times. The CDR3 coding sequence is TGTGCCAGCAGCCCCGGGACAGGGATGCTGTTTTTT. It yields the protein CASSPGTGMLFF. This sequence joins TRBV13 and TRBJ1-4; 9 bases are shared with TRBD1. The CDR3 has 12 amino acids. V lost 5 bases to trimming and J lost 14 bases; unmatched junction nucleotides: 6. Germline CDR1 is PRHDT and CDR2 is FYEKMQ (reference sequence).

This clonotype showed up just a few times. The genes are TRBV19 and TRBJ1-1; tentatively, D is TRBD1 (5 bases). The V gene's germline CDR1 is LNHDA and CDR2 SQIVND (reference sequence). Deletions cut 9 bases from V and 1 base from J, with 21 bases between. CDR3 length: 16 amino acids. The CDR3 DNA sequence: TGTGCCAGCTATGCTTCCGACAGAAGATCGAACACTGAAGCTTTCTTT. Translation gives CASYASDRRSNTEAFF.

Only a few counts were recorded for this clonotype. This chain joins TRBV9 and TRBJ1-1; D is unresolved. CDR3 size: 14 residues. Germline CDR1 and CDR2: SGDLS and YYNGEE. V was clipped by 1 base and J by 3 bases, with 10 bases between them. CDR3 coding DNA: TGTGCCAGCAGCGTATCTCACAGAGACACTGAAGCTTTCTTT. Translated: CASSVSHRDTEAFF.

The chain couples TRBV5-1 to TRBJ2-2; D unresolved. This CDR3 region has 13 residues. Trimming removed 1 base from V and 6 bases from J, with 7 bases in between. CDR1 SGHRS and CDR2 YFSETQ come from the germline V gene. The chain's CDR3 is CASSLQDPGELFF. CDR3 in DNA: TGCGCCAGCAGCTTGCAGGATCCCGGGGAGCTGTTTTTT. The full variable domain, in which reference TRBV5-1 and TRBJ2-2 provide the parts outside the CDR3, is KAGVTQTPRYLIKTRGQQVTLSCSPISGHRSVSWYQQTPGQGLQFLFEYFSETQRNKGNFPGRFSGRQFSNSRSEMNVSTLELGDSALYLCASSLQDPGELFFGEGSRLTVL.

This chain connects TRBV2 to TRBJ2-7; the match to TRBD1 covers 11 bases. Germline-derived CDR1 and CDR2 are SNHLY and FYNNEI. The CDR3 is made up of 13 amino acids. The V gene end was trimmed by 4 bases and the J gene end by 6 bases; junction bases not matched to a gene: 2. In nucleotides, the CDR3 is TGTGCCAGCAGTGGGACAGGGGGCGCCGAGCAGTACGTC. It translates to CASSGTGGAEQYV.

This clonotype has a handful of counts. This chain links TRBV12-3 or TRBV12-4 with TRBJ1-4; 8 bases map to TRBD1. The length of the CDR3 is 15 residues. After removal of 4 bases from V and 7 bases from J, the junction contained 8 bases not matched to a gene. The CDR3 protein is CASSSLTGEGEKLFF. CDR3 nucleotide sequence: TGTGCCAGCAGTTCCCTGACAGGGGAGGGTGAAAAACTGTTTTTT.

This clonotype showed up just a few times. The genes are TRBV11-2 and TRBJ2-1; 10 positions agree with TRBD2. The junction had 6 bases not matched to a gene; V was cut back by 6 bases and J by 4 bases. Germline assignment: CDR1 SGHAT and CDR2 FQNNGV. CDR3 size: 15 residues. Written as DNA, the CDR3 is TGTGCCAGCAGACACCTAGCGGGGGCGTACAATGAGCAGTTCTTC. This codes for CASRHLAGAYNEQFF.

This clonotype was observed a handful of times. V and J are TRBV11-2 and TRBJ1-2; no definite D call. V was clipped by 5 bases and J by 2 bases, with 21 bases between them. Per the germline V gene, CDR1 is SGHAT and CDR2 is FQNNGV. The CDR3 is made up of 17 amino acids. This chain's CDR3 is CASSPTAGQAENYGYTF. Here the CDR3 DNA reads TGTGCCAGCAGCCCTACGGCGGGTCAGGCAGAGAACTATGGCTACACCTTC.

The chain uses TRBV7-3 and TRBJ2-3, with TRBD2 as a possible D gene (6 bases). CDR3 length: 15 residues. V lost 3 bases to trimming and J lost 5 bases, with 15 bases between them. Germline CDR1 SGHTA, CDR2 FQGTGA. The CDR3 region has the DNA TGTGCCAGCAGCTTTACTGGGGGGTCAGGAGATACGCAGTATTTT. Translated: CASSFTGGSGDTQYF.

This clonotype was counted between two and nine times. The genes are TRBV5-1 and TRBJ1-1, with D tentatively TRBD1 (5 bases). Germline V gene data show CDR1 as SGHRS and CDR2 as YFSETQ. This CDR3 region has 14 residues. V gave up 3 bases and J gave up 1 base, with 10 bases separating them. CDR3 DNA: TGCGCCAGCAGCTCGCAGGGTACGAACACTGAAGCTTTCTTT. Amino acid sequence: CASSSQGTNTEAFF.

The table lists this clonotype with a few counts. The chain uses TRBV6-5 and TRBJ2-5, with 8 positions matching TRBD1. V shed 0 bases and J 6 bases; nucleotides not matched to a gene: 9. Germline CDR1 and CDR2: MNHEY and SVGAGI. CDR3 size: 16 residues. This CDR3 is CASSYSGAGGMKTQYF. The CDR3 nucleotides are TGTGCCAGCAGTTACTCCGGGGCAGGGGGCATGAAGACCCAGTACTTC.

The chain uses TRBV20-1 and TRBJ2-1, with D possibly called TRBD1 or TRBD2 (5 bases each). CDR1 and CDR2 (germline): DFQATT, SNEGSKA (reference sequence). The V end lost 0 bases, the J end lost 15 bases, and 12 bases lay between the germline ends. The CDR3 has 11 amino acids. The CDR3 DNA reads TGCAGTGCTAGAGATCGGGGACGCAGGTTCTTC. This codes for CSARDRGRRFF.

The V gene is TRBV7-8, the J gene TRBJ2-3; 7 bases are shared with TRBD2. CDR1 is SGHVS and CDR2 is FQNEAQ in the germline V gene. This CDR3 comprises 14 residues. Trimming at V came to 5 bases and at J to 2 bases, leaving 4 bases not matched to a gene. The CDR3 DNA is TGTGCCAGCAGCGCGCGGGGGTACACAGATACGCAGTATTTT. It specifies CASSARGYTDTQYF.

This clonotype has a handful of counts. The rearrangement uses TRBV20-1 and TRBJ2-3; D tentatively fits TRBD1 or TRBD2 (5 bases each). CDR1 DFQATT and CDR2 SNEGSKA come from the germline V gene (reference sequence). This CDR3 region has 14 residues. V gave up 6 bases and J gave up 0 bases, with 13 bases separating them. Here the CDR3 DNA reads TGCAGTGCCCTGGCCGGGGCTAGCACAGATACGCAGTATTTT. Amino acids: CSALAGASTDTQYF.

This clonotype was observed a handful of times. CDR3 sequence reads: CASSLEATRNTGELFF. CDR3 nucleotides: TGCGCCAGCAGCTTGGAGGCGACACGTAACACCGGGGAGCTGTTTTTT. This rearrangement joins TRBV5-1 to TRBJ2-2, with D uncertain. Germline CDR1 SGHRS, CDR2 YFSETQ. V was cut by 0 bases and J by 2 bases, with 11 bases left in between. This CDR3 region has 16 residues.

V and J are TRBV4-3 and TRBJ2-1; 7 bases map to TRBD1. Germline CDR1 is LGHNA and CDR2 is YSLEER. The ends lost 0 bases at V and 8 bases at J; junction bases unmatched: 10. The CDR3 contains 16 residues. CDR3 sequence (DNA): TGCGCCAGCAGCCAAGATCACTATGACAGGGAGTATGAGCAGTTCTTC. Its translation: CASSQDHYDREYEQFF.

With regard to this clonotype: The conserved final phenylalanine or tryptophan is absent from the CDR3, which likely points to a read error. The chain joins TRBV30 to TRBJ2-7, with D maybe TRBD1 (5 bases). The CDR3 loop spans 11 amino acids. Between the trimmed V and J ends, which lost 7 bases and 4 bases, there was a span of 11 bases. Germline assignment: CDR1 GTSNPN and CDR2 SVGIG (reference sequence). The CDR3, as DNA: TGTGCCTTGGCGACAGTTTACGAGCAGTACTTA. Protein sequence: CALATVYEQYL.

This clonotype was found many times. This rearrangement joins TRBV20-1 to TRBJ2-2, with D maybe TRBD2 (6 bases). The length of the CDR3 is 19 residues. Trimming removed 3 bases from V and 0 bases from J, with 23 bases in between. Germline CDR1 is DFQATT and CDR2 is SNEGSKA (reference sequence). The CDR3, as DNA: TGCAGTGCTAGGCGCAGGGTGGGGGGTAACCTCGCGAACACCGGGGAGCTGTTTTTT. Its protein product is CSARRRVGGNLANTGELFF.

This clonotype showed up many times. CDR3 coding DNA: TGTGCCAGTAGGGACAGAGGGTACGAGCAGTACTTC. This sequence encodes CASRDRGYEQYF. The chain employs TRBV2 and TRBJ2-7; 7 bases are a match to TRBD1. The trim removed 9 bases at V and 4 bases at J, leaving 6 bases unmatched. The CDR3 is 12 residues long. Germline V gene sequence: CDR1 SNHLY, CDR2 FYNNEI.

This clonotype has ten or more counts. The CDR3 DNA reads as TGTGCCAGCAGCCGGGACGCCGGGGAGCTGTTTTTT. This codes for CASSRDAGELFF. The chain is built from TRBV6-2 or TRBV6-3 and TRBJ2-2, with D perhaps matching TRBD1 or TRBD2 (5 bases each). The CDR3 extends over 12 amino acids. Germline loops: CDR1 MNHEY, CDR2 SVGEGT. Trimming took 6 bases from V and 6 from J, leaving 8 bases between them.

At least ten counts were recorded for this clonotype. The rearrangement joins TRBV11-2 to TRBJ1-1, with D unresolved. Between the trimmed V and J ends, which lost 1 base and 1 base, there was a span of 7 bases. The CDR3 is made up of 14 amino acids. Per germline, CDR1 SGHAT and CDR2 FQNNGV. CDR3 protein: CASSLVTGNTEAFF. The DNA of the CDR3 is TGTGCCAGCAGCTTAGTCACGGGGAACACTGAAGCTTTCTTT. The whole variable domain, remainder taken from reference TRBV11-2 and TRBJ1-1, is EAGVAQSPRYKIIEKRQSVAFWCNPISGHATLYWYQQILGQGPKLLIQFQNNGVVDDSQLPKDRFSAERLKGVDSTLKIQPAKLEDSAVYLCASSLVTGNTEAFFGQGTRLTVV.

The chain employs TRBV5-1 and TRBJ2-3, with no clear D. Germline V lookup: CDR1 SGHRS, CDR2 YFSETQ. The V gene lost 5 bases and the J gene lost 2 bases, with 12 bases spanning the gap. The CDR3 has 14 amino acids. The CDR3 bases are TGCGCCAGCAGTCCCACGACCAACACAGATACGCAGTATTTT. Translation: CASSPTTNTDTQYF.

CDR3 residues: CASRPTGGGWETQYF. CDR3 in DNA: TGTGCCAGCAGACCTACAGGGGGCGGTTGGGAGACCCAGTACTTC. This chain connects TRBV27 to TRBJ2-5; 9 bases agree with TRBD1. From germline, CDR1 is MNHEY and CDR2 SMNVEV (reference sequence). The length of the CDR3 is 15 residues. V trimming: 6 bases; J trimming: 5 bases; junction bases outside the gene matches: 10.

The chain couples TRBV5-1 to TRBJ1-3; no clear D gene. The V end lost 2 bases, the J end lost 4 bases, and 4 bases lay between the germline ends. CDR3 length equals 12 residues. CDR1 SGHRS and CDR2 YFSETQ come from the germline V gene. CDR3 coding DNA: TGCGCCAGCAGCTTCGAGGGAAACACCATATATTTT. Amino acid sequence: CASSFEGNTIYF.

This clonotype was seen a few times. The chain couples TRBV7-9 to TRBJ2-2, with D perhaps TRBD1 (5 bases). The CDR3 covers 18 residues. Germline CDR1 SEHNR, CDR2 FQNEAQ (reference sequence). The ends were cut back, 4 bases at V and 2 bases at J, with 20 bases in the middle. Written as DNA, the CDR3 is TGTGCCAGCAGCTCCACCGATCGACAGAAGCCCAACACCGGGGAGCTGTTTTTT. This gives the protein CASSSTDRQKPNTGELFF.